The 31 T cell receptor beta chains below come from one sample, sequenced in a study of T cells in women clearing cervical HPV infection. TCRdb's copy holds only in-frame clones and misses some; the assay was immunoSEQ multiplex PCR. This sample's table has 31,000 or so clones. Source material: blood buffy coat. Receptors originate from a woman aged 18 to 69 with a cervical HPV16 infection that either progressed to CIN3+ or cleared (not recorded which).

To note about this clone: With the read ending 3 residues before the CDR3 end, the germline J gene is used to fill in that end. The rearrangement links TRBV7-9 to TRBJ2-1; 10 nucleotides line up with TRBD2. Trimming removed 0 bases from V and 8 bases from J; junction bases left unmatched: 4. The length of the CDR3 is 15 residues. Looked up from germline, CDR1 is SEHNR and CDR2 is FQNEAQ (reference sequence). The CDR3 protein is CASSLARLAGDEQFF. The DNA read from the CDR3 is TGTGCCAGCAGCTTAGCGCGGCTAGCGGGGGATGAG.

CDR3 bases read: TGTGCCAGCAGCTCGGGACTAGCGGGAGGCCAAGAGACC. As protein: CASSSGLAGGQET. The entire CDR3 protein is CASSSGLAGGQETQYF. This sequence joins TRBV7-3 and TRBJ2-5; 15 bases fit TRBD2. The read ends 3 residues shy of where the CDR3 ends; the end is completed using the germline J gene. After removal of 4 bases from V and 1 base from J, the junction contained 1 base not matched to a gene. Germline lookup yields CDR1 SGHTA and CDR2 FQGTGA. This CDR3 comprises 16 residues.

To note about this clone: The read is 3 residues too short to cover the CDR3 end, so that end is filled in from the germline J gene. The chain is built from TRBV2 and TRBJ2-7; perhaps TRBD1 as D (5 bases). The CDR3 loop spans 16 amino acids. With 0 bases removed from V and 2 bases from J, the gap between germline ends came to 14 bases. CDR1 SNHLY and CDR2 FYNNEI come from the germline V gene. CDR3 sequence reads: CASSEALAGFAYEQYF. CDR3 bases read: TGTGCCAGCAGTGAAGCGCTTGCAGGGTTCGCCTACGAG.

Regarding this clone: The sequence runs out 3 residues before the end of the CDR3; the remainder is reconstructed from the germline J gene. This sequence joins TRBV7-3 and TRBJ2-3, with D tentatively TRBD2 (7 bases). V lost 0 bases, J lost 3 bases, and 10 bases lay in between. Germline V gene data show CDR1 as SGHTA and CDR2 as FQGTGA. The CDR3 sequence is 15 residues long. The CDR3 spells CASSLTQGGTDTQYF. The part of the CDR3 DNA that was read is TGTGCCAGCAGCTTAACACAGGGAGGGACAGATACG. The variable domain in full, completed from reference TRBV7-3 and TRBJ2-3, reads GAGVSQTPSNKVTEKGKYVELRCDPISGHTALYWYRQSLGQGPEFLIYFQGTGAADDSGLPNDRFFAVRPEGSVSTLKIQRTERGDSAVYLCASSLTQGGTDTQYFGPGTRLTVL.

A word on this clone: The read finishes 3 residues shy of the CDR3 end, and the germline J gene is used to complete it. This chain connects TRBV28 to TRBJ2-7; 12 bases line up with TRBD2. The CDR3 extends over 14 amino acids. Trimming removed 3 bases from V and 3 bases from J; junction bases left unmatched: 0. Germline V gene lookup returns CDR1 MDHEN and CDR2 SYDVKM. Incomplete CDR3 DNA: TGTGCCAGCAGTTTGACTAGCGGGAGCTACGAG. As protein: CASSLTSGSYE. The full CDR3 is CASSLTSGSYEQYF.

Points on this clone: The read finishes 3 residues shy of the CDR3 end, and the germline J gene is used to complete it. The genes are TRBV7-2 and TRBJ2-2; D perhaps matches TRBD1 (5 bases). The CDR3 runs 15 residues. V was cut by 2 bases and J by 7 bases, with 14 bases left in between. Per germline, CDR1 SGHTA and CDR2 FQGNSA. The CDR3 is CASSLSTALGGELFF. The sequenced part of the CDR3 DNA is TGTGCCAGCAGCTTATCGACAGCCCTCGGCGGGGAG.

CDR3 residues: CAIQPGTVPNEKLFF. Partial CDR3 DNA: TGTGCCATCCAACCCGGGACAGTACCTAATGAAAAA. The chain carries TRBV2 and TRBJ1-4; the match to TRBD1 covers 7 bases. With the read ending 3 residues before the CDR3 end, the germline J gene is used to fill in that end. V shed 10 bases, J shed 3 bases, and the junction held 11 bases outside the gene matches. The CDR3 runs to 15 residues. The V gene's germline CDR1 is SNHLY and CDR2 FYNNEI.

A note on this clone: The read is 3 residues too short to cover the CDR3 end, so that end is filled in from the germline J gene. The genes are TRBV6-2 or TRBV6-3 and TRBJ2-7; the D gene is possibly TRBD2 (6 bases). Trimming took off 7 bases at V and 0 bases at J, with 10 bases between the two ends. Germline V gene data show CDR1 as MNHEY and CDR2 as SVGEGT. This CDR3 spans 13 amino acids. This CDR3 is CASIGLPSYEQYF. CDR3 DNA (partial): TGTGCCAGCATCGGACTACCCTCCTACGAG.

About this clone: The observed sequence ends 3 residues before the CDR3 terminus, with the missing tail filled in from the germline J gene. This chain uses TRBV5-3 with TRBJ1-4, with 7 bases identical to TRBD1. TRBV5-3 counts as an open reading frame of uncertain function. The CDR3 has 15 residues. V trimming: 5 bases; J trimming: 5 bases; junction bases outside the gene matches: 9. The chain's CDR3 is CARRHRGGGNEKLFF. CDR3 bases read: TGTGCCAGAAGACACAGGGGTGGGGGGAATGAAAAA.

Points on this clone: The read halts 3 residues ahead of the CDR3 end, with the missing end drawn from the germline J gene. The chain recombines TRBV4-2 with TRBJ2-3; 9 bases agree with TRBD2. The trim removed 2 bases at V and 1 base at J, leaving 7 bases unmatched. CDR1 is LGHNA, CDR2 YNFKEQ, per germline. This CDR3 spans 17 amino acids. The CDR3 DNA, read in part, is TGTGCCAGCAGCCAAACAATAGCGGGAGAGGGCACAGATACG. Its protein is CASSQTIAGEGTDT. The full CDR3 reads CASSQTIAGEGTDTQYF.

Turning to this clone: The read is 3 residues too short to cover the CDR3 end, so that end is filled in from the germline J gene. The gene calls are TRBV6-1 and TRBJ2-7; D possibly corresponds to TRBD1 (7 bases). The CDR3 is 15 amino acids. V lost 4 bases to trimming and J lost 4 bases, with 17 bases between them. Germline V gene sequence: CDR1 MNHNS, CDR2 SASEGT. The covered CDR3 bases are TGTGCCAGCAGTGGCCGGAGGAGGGGGCGATACGAG. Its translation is CASSGRRRGRYE. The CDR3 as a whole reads CASSGRRRGRYEQYF.

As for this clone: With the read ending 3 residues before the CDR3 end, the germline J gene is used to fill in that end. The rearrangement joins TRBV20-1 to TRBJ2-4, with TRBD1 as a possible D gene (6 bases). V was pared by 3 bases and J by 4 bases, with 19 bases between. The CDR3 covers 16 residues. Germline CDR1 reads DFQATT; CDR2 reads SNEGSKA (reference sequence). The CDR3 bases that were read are TGCAGTGCTAGCGCCGGACAGTTCTCGGGGAAAAACATT. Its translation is CSASAGQFSGKNI. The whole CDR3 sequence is CSASAGQFSGKNIQYF.

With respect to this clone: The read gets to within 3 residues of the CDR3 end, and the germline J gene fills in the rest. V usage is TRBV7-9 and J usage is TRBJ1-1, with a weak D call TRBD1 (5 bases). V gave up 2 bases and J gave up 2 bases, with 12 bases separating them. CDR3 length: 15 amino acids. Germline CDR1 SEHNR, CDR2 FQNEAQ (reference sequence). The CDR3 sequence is CASSLRGGGNTEAFF. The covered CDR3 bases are TGTGCCAGCAGCTTAAGGGGAGGTGGAAACACTGAA.

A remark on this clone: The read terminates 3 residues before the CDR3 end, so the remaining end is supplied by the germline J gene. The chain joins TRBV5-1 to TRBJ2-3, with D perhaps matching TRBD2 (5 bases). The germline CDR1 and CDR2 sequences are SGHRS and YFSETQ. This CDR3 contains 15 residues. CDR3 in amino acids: CASSPDPGIGQPQYF. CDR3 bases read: TGCGCCAGCAGCCCAGATCCGGGGATCGGTCAGCCG. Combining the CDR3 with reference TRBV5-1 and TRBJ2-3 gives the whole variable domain KAGVTQTPRYLIKTRGQQVTLSCSPISGHRSVSWYQQTPGQGLQFLFEYFSETQRNKGNFPGRFSGRQFSNSRSEMNVSTLELGDSALYLCASSPDPGIGQPQYFGPGTRLTVL.

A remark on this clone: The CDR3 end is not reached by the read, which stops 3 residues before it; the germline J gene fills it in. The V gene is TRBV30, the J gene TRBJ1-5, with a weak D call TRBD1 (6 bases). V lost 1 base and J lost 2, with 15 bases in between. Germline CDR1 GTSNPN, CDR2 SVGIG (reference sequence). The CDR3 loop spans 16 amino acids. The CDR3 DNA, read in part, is TGTGCCTGGAGTGAGGGAGGGGGGGGAGGCAATCAGCCC. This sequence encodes CAWSEGGGGGNQP. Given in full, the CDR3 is CAWSEGGGGGNQPQHF.

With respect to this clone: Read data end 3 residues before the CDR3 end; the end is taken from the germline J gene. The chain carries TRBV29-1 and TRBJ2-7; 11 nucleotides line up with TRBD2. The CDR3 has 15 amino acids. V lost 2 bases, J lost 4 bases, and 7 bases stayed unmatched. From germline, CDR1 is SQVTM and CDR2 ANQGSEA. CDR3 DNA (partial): TGCAGCGTTGAAACCACTAGCGGGAGAGAGTACGAG. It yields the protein CSVETTSGREYE. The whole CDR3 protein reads CSVETTSGREYEQYF.

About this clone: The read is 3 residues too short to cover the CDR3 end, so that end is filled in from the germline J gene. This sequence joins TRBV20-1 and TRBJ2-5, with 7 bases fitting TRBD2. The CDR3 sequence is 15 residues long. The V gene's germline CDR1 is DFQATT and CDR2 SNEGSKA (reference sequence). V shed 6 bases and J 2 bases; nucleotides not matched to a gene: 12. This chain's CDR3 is CSASGPKAGQETQYF. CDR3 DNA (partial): TGCAGTGCCAGCGGCCCAAAAGCGGGACAAGAGACC.

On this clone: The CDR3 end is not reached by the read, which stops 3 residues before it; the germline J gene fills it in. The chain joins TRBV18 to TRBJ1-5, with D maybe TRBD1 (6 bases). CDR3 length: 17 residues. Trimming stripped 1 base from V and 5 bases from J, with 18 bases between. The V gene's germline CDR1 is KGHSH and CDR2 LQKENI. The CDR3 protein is CASSPRTGTRGDQPQHF. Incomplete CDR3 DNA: TGTGCCAGCTCACCACGAACCGGGACAAGGGGTGATCAGCCC.

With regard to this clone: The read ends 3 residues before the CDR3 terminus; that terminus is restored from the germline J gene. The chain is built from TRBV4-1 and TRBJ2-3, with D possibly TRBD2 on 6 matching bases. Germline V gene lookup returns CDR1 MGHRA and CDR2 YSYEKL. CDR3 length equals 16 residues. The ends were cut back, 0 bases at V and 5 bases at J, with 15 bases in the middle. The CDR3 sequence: CASSQDPASAGDTQYF. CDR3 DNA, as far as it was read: TGCGCCAGCAGCCAAGATCCGGCTAGCGCGGGAGATACG.

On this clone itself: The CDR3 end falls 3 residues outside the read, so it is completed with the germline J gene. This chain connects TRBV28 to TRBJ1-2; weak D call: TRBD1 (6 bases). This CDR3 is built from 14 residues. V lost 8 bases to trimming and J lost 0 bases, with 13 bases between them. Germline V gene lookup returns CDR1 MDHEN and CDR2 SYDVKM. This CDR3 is CASGEDSANYGYTF. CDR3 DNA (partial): TGTGCCAGCGGCGAGGACAGTGCTAACTATGGC.

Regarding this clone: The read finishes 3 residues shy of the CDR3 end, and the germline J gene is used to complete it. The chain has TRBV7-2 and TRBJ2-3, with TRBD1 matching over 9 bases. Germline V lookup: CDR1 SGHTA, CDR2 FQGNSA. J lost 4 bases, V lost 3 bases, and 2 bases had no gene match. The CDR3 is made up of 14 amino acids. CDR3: CASSFYRGPDTQYF. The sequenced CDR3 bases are TGTGCCAGCAGCTTCTACAGGGGGCCAGATACG.

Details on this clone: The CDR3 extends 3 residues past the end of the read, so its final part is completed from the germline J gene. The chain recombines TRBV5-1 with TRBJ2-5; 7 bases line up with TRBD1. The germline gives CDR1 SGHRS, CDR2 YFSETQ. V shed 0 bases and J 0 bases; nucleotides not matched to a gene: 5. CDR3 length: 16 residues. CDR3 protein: CASSLDGRGYQETQYF. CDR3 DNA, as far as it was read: TGCGCCAGCAGCTTGGACGGCAGGGGGTACCAAGAGACC.

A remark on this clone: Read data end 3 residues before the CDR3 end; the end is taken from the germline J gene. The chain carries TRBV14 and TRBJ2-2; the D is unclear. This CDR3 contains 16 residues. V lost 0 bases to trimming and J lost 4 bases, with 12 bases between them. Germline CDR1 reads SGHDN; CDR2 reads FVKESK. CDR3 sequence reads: CASSQEHGSRTGELFF. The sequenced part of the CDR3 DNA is TGTGCCAGCAGCCAAGAACACGGGTCTCGCACCGGGGAG.

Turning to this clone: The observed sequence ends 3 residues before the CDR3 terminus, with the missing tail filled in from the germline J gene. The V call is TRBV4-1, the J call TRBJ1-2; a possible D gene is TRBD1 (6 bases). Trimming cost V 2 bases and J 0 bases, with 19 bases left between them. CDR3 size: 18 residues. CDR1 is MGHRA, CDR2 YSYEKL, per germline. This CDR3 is CASSQQEARTVPNYGYTF. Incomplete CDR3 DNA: TGCGCCAGCAGCCAACAAGAAGCTCGGACAGTCCCTAACTATGGC.

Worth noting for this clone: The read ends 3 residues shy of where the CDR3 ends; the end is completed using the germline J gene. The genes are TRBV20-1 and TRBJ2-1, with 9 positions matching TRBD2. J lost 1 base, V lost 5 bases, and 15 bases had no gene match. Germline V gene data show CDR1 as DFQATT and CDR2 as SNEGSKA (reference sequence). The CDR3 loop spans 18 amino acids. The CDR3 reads CSAAQAGRLAGSYNEQFF. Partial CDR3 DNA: TGCAGTGCTGCCCAGGCCGGGCGGCTAGCGGGATCCTACAATGAG.

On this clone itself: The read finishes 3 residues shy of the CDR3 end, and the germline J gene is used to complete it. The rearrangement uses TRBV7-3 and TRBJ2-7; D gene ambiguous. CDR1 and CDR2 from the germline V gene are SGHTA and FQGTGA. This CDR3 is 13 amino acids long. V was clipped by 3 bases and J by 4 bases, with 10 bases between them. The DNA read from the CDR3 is TGTGCCAGCAGCTTCCTAGACGGGTACGAG. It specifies CASSFLDGYE. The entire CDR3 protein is CASSFLDGYEQYF.

The DNA read from the CDR3 is TGTGCCAGCAGTGACAGGGCAGGGCCCGGTGAG. This gives the protein CASSDRAGPGE. The entire CDR3 sequence reads CASSDRAGPGEQFF. The V and J genes are TRBV6-4 and TRBJ2-1, with D perhaps TRBD1 (5 bases). The CDR3 goes on 3 residues after the read ends, and that part is filled in from the germline J gene. The length of the CDR3 is 14 residues. Germline lookup yields CDR1 MRHNA and CDR2 SNTAGT. Trimming left V 2 bases short and J 9 bases short, with 14 bases between.

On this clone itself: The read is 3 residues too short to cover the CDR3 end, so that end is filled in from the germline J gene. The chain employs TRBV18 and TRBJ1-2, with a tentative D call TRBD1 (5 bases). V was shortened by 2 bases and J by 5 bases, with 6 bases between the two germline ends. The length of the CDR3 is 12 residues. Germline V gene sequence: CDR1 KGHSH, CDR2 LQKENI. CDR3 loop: CASSPDSYGYTF. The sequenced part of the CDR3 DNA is TGTGCCAGCTCACCAGACAGTTATGGC.

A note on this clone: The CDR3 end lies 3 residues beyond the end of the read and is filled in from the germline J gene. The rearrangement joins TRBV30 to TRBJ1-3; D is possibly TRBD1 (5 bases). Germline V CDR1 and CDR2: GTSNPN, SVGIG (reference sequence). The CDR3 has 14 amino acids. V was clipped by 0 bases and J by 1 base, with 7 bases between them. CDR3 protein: CAWSVRGSGNTIYF. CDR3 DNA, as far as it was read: TGTGCCTGGAGTGTACGGGGGTCTGGAAACACC.

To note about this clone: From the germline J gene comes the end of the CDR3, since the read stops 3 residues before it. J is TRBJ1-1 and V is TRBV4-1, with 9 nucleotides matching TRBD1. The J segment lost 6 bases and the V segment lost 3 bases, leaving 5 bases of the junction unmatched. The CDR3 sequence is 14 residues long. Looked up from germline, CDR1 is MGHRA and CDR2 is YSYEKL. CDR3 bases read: TGCGCCAGCAGCCATATCCGGGACAGGGCTGAA. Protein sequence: CASSHIRDRAE. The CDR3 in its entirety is CASSHIRDRAEAFF.

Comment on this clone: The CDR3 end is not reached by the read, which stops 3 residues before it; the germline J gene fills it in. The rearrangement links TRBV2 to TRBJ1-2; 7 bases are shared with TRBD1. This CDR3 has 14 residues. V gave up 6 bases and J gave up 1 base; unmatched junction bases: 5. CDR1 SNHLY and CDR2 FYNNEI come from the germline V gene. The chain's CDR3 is CASREGQLNYGYTF. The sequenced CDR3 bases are TGTGCCAGCAGAGAGGGACAGCTTAACTATGGC.